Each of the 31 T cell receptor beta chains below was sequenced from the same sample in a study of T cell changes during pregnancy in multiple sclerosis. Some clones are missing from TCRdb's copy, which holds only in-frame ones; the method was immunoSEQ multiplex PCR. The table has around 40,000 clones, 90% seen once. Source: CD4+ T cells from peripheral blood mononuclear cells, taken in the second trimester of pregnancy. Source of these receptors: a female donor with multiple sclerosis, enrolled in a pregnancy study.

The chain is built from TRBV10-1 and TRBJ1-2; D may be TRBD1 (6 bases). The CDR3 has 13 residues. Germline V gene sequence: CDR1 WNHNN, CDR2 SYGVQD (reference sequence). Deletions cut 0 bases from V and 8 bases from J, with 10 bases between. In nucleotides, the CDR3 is TGCGCCAGCAGTGAGTCAGGCAGGGGAGGCTACACCTTC. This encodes CASSESGRGGYTF.

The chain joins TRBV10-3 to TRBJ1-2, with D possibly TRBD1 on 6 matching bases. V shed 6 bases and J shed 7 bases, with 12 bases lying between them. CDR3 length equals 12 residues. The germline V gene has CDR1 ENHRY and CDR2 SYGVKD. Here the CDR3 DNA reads TGTGCCATCAGACAGGGTCGGTCTGGCTACACCTTC. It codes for CAIRQGRSGYTF.

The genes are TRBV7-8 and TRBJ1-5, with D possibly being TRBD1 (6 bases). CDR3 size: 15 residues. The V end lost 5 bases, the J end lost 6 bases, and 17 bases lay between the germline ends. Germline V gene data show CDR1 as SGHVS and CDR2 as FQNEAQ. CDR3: CASSIRQDFSQPQHF. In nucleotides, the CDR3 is TGTGCCAGCAGCATCCGACAGGACTTTAGTCAGCCCCAGCATTTT.

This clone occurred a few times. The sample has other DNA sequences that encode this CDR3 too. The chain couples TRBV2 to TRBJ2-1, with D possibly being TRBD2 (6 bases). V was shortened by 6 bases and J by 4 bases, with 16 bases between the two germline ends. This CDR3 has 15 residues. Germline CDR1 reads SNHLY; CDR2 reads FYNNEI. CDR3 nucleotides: TGTGCCAGCAGGCGGGGCATTGGATCTTACAATGAGCAGTTCTTC. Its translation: CASRRGIGSYNEQFF.

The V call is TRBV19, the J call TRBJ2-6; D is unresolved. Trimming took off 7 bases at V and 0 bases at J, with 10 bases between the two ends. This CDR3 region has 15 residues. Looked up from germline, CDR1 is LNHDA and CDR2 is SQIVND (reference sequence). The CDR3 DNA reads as TGTGCCAGTACCCTGACTCTCTCTGGGGCCAACGTCCTGACTTTC. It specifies CASTLTLSGANVLTF.

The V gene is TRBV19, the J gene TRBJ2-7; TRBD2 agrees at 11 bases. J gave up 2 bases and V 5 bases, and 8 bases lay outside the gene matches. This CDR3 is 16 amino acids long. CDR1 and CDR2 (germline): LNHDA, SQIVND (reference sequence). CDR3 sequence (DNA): TGTGCCAGTAGTCCGGGGACTAGCGGCATTACCTACGAGCAGTACTTC. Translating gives CASSPGTSGITYEQYF.

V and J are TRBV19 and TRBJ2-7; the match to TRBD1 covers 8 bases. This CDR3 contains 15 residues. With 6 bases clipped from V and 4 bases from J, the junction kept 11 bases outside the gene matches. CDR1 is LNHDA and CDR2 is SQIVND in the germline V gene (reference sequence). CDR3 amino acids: CASRITGGTGYEQYF. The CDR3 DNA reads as TGTGCCAGTAGGATAACAGGGGGAACTGGTTACGAGCAGTACTTC.

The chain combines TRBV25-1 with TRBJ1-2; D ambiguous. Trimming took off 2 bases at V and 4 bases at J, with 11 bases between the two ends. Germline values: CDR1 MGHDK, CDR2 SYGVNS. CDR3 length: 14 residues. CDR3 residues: CASSEGNNFYGYTF. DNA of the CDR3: TGTGCCAGCAGTGAAGGCAACAATTTCTATGGCTACACCTTC.

The CDR3 sequence: CASSESIIYEQFF. The CDR3 DNA sequence: TGTGCCAGCAGTGAAAGCATCATTTATGAGCAGTTCTTC. This chain joins TRBV6-1 and TRBJ2-1; no clear D. The germline gives CDR1 MNHNS, CDR2 SASEGT. V was shortened by 2 bases and J by 8 bases, with 10 bases between the two germline ends. There are 13 residues in the CDR3.

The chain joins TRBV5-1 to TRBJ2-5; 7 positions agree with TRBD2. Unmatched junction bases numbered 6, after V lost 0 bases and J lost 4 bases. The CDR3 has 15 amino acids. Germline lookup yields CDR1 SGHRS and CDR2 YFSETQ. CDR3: CASSLAAGAGETQYF. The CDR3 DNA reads TGCGCCAGCAGCTTGGCCGCGGGAGCAGGAGAGACCCAGTACTTC. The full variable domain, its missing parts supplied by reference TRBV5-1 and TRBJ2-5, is KAGVTQTPRYLIKTRGQQVTLSCSPISGHRSVSWYQQTPGQGLQFLFEYFSETQRNKGNFPGRFSGRQFSNSRSEMNVSTLELGDSALYLCASSLAAGAGETQYFGPGTRLLVL.

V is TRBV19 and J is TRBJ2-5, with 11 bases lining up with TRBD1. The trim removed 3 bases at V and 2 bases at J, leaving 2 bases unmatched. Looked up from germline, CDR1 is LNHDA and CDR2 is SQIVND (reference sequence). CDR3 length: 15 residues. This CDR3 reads CASSIGTGGQETQYF. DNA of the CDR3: TGTGCCAGTAGTATCGGGACAGGGGGGCAAGAGACCCAGTACTTC.

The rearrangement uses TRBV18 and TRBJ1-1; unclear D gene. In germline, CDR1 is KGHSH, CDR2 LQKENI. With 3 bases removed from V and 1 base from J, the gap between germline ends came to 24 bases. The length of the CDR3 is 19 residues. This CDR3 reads CASSPRPQTHRTPNTEAFF. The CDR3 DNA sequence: TGTGCCAGCTCACCCAGGCCACAAACCCATAGAACACCGAACACTGAAGCTTTCTTT.

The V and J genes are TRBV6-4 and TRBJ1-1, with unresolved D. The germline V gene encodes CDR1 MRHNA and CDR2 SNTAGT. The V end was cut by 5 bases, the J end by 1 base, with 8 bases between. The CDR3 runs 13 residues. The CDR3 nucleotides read TGTGCCAGCAGTCTGGAGGCGAACACTGAAGCTTTCTTT. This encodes CASSLEANTEAFF.

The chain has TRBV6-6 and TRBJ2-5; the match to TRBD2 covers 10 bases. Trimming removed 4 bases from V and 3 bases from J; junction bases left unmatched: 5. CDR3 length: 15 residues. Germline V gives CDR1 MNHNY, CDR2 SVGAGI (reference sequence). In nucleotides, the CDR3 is TGTGCCAGCAGTTTGCGGACTAGCGGCAAAGAGACCCAGTACTTC. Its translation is CASSLRTSGKETQYF.

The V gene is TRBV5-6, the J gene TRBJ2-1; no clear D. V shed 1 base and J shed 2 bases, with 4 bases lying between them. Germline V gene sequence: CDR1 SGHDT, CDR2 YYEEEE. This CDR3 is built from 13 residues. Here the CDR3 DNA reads TGTGCCAGCAGCTTGCCCACCTACAATGAGCAGTTCTTC. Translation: CASSLPTYNEQFF.

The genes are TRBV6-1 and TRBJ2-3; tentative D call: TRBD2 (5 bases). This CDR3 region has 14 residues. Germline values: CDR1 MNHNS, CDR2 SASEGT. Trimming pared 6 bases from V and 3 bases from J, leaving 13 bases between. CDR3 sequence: CASSLLVATDTQYF. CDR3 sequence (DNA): TGTGCCAGCAGCCTACTAGTGGCGACAGATACGCAGTATTTT.

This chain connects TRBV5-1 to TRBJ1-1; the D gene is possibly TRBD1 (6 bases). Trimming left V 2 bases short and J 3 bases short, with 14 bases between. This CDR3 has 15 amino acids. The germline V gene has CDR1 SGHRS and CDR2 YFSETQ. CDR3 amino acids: CASSLPNRDHTEAFF. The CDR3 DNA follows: TGCGCCAGCAGCTTACCGAACAGGGACCACACTGAAGCTTTCTTT.

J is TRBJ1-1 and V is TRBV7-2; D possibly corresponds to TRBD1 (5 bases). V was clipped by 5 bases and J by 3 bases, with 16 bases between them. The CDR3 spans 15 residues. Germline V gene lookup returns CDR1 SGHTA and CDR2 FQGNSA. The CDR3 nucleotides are TGTGCCAGCAGCCCGCTCGGGGGTAGCGACACTGAAGCTTTCTTT. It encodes CASSPLGGSDTEAFF. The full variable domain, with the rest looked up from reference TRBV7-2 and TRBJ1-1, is GAGVSQSPSNKVTEKGKDVELRCDPISGHTALYWYRQSLGQGLEFLIYFQGNSAPDKSGLPSDRFSAERTGGSVSTLTIQRTQQEDSAVYLCASSPLGGSDTEAFFGQGTRLTVV.

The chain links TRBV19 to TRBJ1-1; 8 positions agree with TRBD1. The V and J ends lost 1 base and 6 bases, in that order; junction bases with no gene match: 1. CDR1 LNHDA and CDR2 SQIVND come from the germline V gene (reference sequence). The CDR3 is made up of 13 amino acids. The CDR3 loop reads CASSIGTGPEAFF. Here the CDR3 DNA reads TGTGCCAGTAGTATAGGGACAGGGCCTGAAGCTTTCTTT.

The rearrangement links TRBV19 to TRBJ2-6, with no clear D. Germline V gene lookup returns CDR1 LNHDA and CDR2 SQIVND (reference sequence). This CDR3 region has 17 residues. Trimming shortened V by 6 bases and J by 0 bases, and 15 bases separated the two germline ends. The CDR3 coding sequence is TGTGCCAGTAGATCAGGTTACGGTGACTCTGGGGCCAACGTCCTGACTTTC. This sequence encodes CASRSGYGDSGANVLTF.

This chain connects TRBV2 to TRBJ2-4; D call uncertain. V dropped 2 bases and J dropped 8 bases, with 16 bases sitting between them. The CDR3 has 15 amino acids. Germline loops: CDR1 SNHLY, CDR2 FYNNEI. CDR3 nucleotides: TGTGCCAGCAGTGAAAACACCCCTCAGGTGGACATTCAGTACTTC. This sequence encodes CASSENTPQVDIQYF.

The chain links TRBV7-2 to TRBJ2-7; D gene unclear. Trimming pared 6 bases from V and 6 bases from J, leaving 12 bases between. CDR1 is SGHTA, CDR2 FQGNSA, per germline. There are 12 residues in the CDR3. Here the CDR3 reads CASSPNIGEQYF. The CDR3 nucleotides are TGTGCCAGCAGTCCTAATATCGGCGAGCAGTACTTC.

The CDR3 nucleotides are TGTGCCTGGAGTTTGGGACAGGGAGGACAAGGGACCTACGAGCAGTACTTC. Amino acids: CAWSLGQGGQGTYEQYF. This chain connects TRBV30 to TRBJ2-7, with 9 bases that match TRBD1. Trimming at V came to 2 bases and at J to 2 bases, leaving 13 bases not matched to a gene. The CDR3 contains 17 residues. Per germline, CDR1 GTSNPN and CDR2 SVGIG (reference sequence). Full variable domain (remainder filled in from reference TRBV30 and TRBJ2-7): SQTIHQWPATLVQPVGSPLSLECTVEGTSNPNLYWYRQAAGRGLQLLFYSVGIGQISSEVPQNLSASRPQDRQFILSSKKLLLSDSGFYLCAWSLGQGGQGTYEQYFGPGTRLTVT.

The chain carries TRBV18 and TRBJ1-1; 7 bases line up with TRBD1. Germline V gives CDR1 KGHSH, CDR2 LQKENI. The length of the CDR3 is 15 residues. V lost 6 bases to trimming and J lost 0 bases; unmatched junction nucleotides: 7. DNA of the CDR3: TGTGCCAGCTCGGTTGGGACAGCCATGAACACTGAAGCTTTCTTT. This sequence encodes CASSVGTAMNTEAFF.

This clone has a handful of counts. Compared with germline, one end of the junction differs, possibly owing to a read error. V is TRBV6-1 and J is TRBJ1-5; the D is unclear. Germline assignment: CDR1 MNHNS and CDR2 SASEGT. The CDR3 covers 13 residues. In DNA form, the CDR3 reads TGTGCCAGCAGCGAAGCCCTCAATCAGCCCCAGCATTTT. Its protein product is CASSEALNQPQHF.

The CDR3, as DNA: TGTGCCAGCAGCCCCGGGACATCTTCCTTCTACGAGCAGTACTTC. Residues: CASSPGTSSFYEQYF. The chain is built from TRBV27 and TRBJ2-7; the D gene is possibly TRBD1 (6 bases). This CDR3 has 15 residues. Trimming pared 6 bases from V and 3 bases from J, leaving 18 bases between. CDR1 and CDR2 from the germline V gene are MNHEY and SMNVEV (reference sequence).

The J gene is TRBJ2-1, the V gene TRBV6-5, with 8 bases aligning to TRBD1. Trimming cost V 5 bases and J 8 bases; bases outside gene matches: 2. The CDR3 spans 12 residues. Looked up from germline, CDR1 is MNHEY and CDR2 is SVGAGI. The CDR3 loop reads CASSHRGDEQFF. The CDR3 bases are TGTGCCAGCAGTCACAGGGGGGATGAGCAGTTCTTC.

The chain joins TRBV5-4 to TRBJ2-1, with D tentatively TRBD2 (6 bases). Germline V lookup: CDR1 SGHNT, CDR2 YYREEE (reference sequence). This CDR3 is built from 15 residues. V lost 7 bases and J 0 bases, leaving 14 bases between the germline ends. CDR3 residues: CASLIGGSSYNEQFF. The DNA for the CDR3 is TGTGCCAGCCTTATCGGGGGAAGCTCCTACAATGAGCAGTTCTTC.

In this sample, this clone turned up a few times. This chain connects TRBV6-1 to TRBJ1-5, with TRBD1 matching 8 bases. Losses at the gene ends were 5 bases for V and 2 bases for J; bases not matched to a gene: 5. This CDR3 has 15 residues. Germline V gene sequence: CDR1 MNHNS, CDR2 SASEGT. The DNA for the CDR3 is TGTGCCAGCAGTATGACAGGGGAGGGCAATCAGCCCCAGCATTTT. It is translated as CASSMTGEGNQPQHF.

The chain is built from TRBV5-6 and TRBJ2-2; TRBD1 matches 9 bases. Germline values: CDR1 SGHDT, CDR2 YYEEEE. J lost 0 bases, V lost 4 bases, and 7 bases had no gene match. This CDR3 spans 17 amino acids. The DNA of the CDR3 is TGTGCCAGCAGCCCTGACAGGGGGTACGCGAACACCGGGGAGCTGTTTTTT. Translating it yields CASSPDRGYANTGELFF.

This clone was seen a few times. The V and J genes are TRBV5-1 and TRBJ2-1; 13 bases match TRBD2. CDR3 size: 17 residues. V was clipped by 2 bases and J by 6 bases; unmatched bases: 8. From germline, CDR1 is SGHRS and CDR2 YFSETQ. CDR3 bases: TGCGCCAGCAGCTTCGGACGAAGGACTAGCGGGAGCAATGAGCAGTTCTTC. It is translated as CASSFGRRTSGSNEQFF.